A selection of T cell receptor beta chains follows, all from one sample in a study of T cell responses to AZD1222 COVID-19 vaccine. The assay was immunoSEQ multiplex PCR, and TCRdb's table has in-frame clones only and misses some. The sample comprises 150,000 or so clones, 92% of which are singletons, and 1% to 1.5% rests with the top ten. The sample here was peripheral blood, taken 28 days after the second AZD1222 dose. The receptor set was obtained from an adult who received the AZD1222 COVID-19 vaccine. Both conserved end residues are part of each CDR3. A D gene is named only where the DNA matches it firmly.

v_gene,d_gene,CDR3aa
TRBV12-3/TRBV12-4,NA,CASTQGGAGELFF
TRBV7-7,TRBD2,CASSRGLAPELNTGELFF
TRBV6-5,TRBD1,CASSRDRSGSPLHF
TRBV7-9,TRBD2,CASSSVLAGVSEQYF
TRBV25-1,NA,CASTAGGNTEAFF
TRBV28,TRBD1,CASSWDSMNTEAFF
TRBV14,NA,CASSLGRNEQFF
TRBV9,NA,CASGAGTFYGYTF
TRBV27,NA,CASMRVTGELFF
TRBV27,TRBD2,CASSLAPSGSTDTQYF
TRBV11-2,TRBD2,CASWGNGGSGRETQYF
TRBV5-4,NA,CASSLEGSTDTQYF
TRBV19,TRBD1,CASGQGAPGELFF
TRBV5-8,NA,CASSLGEGETQYF
TRBV7-2,TRBD2,CASSPRSGRGGQETQYF
TRBV27,TRBD1,CASSFGGQGGNQPQHF
TRBV15,NA,CATSREVRGRGQETQYF
TRBV11-2,NA,CASSLVGYAFF
TRBV28,NA,CASSPVGGYTF
TRBV4-1,NA,CASSQDLGVSPLHF
TRBV7-8,NA,CASSPLGGPSSYEQYF
TRBV27,NA,CASSLSAGLDQPQHF
TRBV6-4,TRBD1,CASSLAGGGLTEAFF
TRBV11-3,TRBD1,CATEPGQDPINTGELFF
TRBV25-1,NA,CASSESATGFGYTF
TRBV12-3/TRBV12-4,NA,CASRQEWGTEAFF
TRBV4-1,TRBD1,CASSPPPDRGAYNEQFF
TRBV11-2,NA,CASSFRTSGNTIYF
TRBV28,NA,CASTQRVGGRREAFF
TRBV29-1,NA,CSVHGSDEQYF
TRBV5-1,NA,CASSSPPGTDYSGNTIYF
TRBV2,NA,CASRNRATDTQYF
TRBV6-5,NA,CASSYAPQGPYGYTF
TRBV6-4,NA,CASMATGQYGYTF
TRBV11-2,NA,CASSLASGYTF
TRBV7-2,TRBD2,CASSLVAGGGDTQYF
TRBV2,NA,CASSGPPEGPQHF
TRBV10-3,TRBD2,CATETSGDPYNEQFF
TRBV7-9,NA,CASSPGARDYNEQFF
TRBV30,NA,CAWSVLDLRNIQYF
TRBV19,NA,CASSIRAIPSTDTQYF
TRBV11-1,NA,CASSRTVVNTEAFF
TRBV5-1,NA,CASSSGANTDTQYF
TRBV18,TRBD1,CASSTVQGDHGYTF
TRBV7-2,NA,CASRQSRDSQTQYF
TRBV18,NA,CASSPEHSNTEAFF
TRBV18,NA,CASSPIRVGHNTEAFF
TRBV6-2/TRBV6-3,NA,CASSYSTGNYGYTF
TRBV19,TRBD1,CASKRTGVLGYEQYF
TRBV2,NA,CASFGRGTGNTIYF
TRBV6-1,NA,CASSEFVQETQYF
TRBV5-1,NA,CASSSGPTGPVHGYTF
TRBV4-1,NA,CASSQVEGNTIYF
TRBV9,NA,CASSEGSLNEQFF
TRBV21-1,NA,CASSNWARTSLESPGELFF
TRBV29-1,NA,CSVEDRRGRGYTF
TRBV4-1,NA,CASSQEGVAVPSYEQYF
TRBV5-8,NA,CASSLDRAGANVLTF
TRBV11-2,TRBD1,CASSSGPTGRNTEAFF
TRBV12-3/TRBV12-4,NA,CASSLATNEKLFF